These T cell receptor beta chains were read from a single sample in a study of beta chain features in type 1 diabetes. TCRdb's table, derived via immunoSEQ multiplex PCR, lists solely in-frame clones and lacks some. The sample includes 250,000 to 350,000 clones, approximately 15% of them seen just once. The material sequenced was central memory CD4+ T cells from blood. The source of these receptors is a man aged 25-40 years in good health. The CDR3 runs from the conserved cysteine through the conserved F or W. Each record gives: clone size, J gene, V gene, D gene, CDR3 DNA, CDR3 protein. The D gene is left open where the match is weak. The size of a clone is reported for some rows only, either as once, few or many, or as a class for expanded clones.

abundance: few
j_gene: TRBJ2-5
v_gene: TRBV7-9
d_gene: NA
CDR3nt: TGTGCCAGCAGCTTAGGTGAGGGGCAAGAGACCCAGTACTTC
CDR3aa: CASSLGEGQETQYF

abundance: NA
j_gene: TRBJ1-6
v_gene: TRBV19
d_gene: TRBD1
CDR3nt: TGTGCCAGTAGTGTCGGAGGGGGCGTGACACCCCTCCACTTT
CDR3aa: CASSVGGGVTPLHF

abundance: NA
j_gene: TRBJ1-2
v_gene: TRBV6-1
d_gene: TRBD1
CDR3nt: TGTGCCAGCAGTGAAGCGAGGGACAGGGGAGGTGGCTACACCTTC
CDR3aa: CASSEARDRGGGYTF

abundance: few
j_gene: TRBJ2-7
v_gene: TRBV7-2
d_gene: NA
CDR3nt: TGTGCCAGCAGCTTACCCCAAATCGGTTACTCCTACGAGCAGTACTTC
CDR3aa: CASSLPQIGYSYEQYF

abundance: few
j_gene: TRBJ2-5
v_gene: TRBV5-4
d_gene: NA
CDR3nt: TGTGCCAGCAGCTTGCAGATTGGGACCCAGTACTTC
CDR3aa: CASSLQIGTQYF

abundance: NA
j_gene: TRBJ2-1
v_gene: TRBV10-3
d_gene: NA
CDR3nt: TGTGCCAGCAGGAAGGGGGGGACCGGCAATGAGCAGTTCTTC
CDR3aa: CASRKGGTGNEQFF

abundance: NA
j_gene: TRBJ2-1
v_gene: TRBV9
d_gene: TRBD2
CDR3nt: TGTGCCAGCAGCACCCGTGGGGACTATCACAATGAGCAGTTCTTC
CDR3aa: CASSTRGDYHNEQFF

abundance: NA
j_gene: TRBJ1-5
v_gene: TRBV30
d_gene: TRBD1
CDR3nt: TGTGCCTGGAGTGCCGGGGACAGTCCCTATTGGAGGCCCCAGCATTTT
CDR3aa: CAWSAGDSPYWRPQHF

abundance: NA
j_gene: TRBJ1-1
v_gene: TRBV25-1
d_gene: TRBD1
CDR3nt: TGTGCCAGCAGTGCTGGGACAGGGTATTTCGCTGAAGCTTTCTTT
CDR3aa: CASSAGTGYFAEAFF

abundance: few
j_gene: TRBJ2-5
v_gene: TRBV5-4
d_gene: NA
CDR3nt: TGTGCCAGCAGCACCGGGACCCAAGAGACCCAGTACTTC
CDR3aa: CASSTGTQETQYF

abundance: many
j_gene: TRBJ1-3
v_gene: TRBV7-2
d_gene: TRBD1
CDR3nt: TGTGCCAGCAGCTTCGTGACAGGGAGGGCTGGAAACACCATATATTTT
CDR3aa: CASSFVTGRAGNTIYF

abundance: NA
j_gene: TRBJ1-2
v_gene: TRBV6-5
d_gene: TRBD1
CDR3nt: TGTGCCAGCAGACCCGGACAGGTCTATGGCTACACCTTC
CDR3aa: CASRPGQVYGYTF

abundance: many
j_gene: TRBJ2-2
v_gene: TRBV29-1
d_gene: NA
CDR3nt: TGCAGCGGAGGGCCGGTTCCGGGGACCGGGGAGCTGTTTTTT
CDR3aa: CSGGPVPGTGELFF

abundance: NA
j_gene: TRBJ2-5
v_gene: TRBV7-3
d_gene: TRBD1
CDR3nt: TGTGCCAGCAGCCCGACAGCCAGGACAGGGGGTGGTGAGACCCAGTACTTC
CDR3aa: CASSPTARTGGGETQYF

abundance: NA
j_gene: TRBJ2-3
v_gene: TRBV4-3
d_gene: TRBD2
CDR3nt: TGCGCCAGCAGCCAAGATATAGCGGGGGGATGGGGCACAGATACGCAGTATTTT
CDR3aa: CASSQDIAGGWGTDTQYF

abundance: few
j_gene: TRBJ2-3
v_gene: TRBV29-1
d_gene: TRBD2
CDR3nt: TGCAGCGTTGACGGGCTCCCTAGCGGGAGCACAGATACGCAGTATTTT
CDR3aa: CSVDGLPSGSTDTQYF

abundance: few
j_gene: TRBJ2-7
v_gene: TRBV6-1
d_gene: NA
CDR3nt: TGTGCCAGCAGTGAAAACCAGGATTTTCAGTACTTC
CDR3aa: CASSENQDFQYF

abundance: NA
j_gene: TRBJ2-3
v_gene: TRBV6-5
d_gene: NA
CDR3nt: TGTGCCAGCAGGGGCAGTCGCACAGATACGCAGTATTTT
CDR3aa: CASRGSRTDTQYF

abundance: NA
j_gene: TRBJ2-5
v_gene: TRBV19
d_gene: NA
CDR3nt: TGTGCCAGTAGTACTGAAAATTTTAACGGGGCCCAGTACTTC
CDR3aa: CASSTENFNGAQYF

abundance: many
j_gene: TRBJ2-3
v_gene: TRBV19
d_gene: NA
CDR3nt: TGTGCCAGTAGGTTATCGGGAGATACGCAGTATTTT
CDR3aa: CASRLSGDTQYF

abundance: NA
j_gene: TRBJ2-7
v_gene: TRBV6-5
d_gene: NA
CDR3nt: TGTGCCAGCAATCCTCTGACACTCTCCTACGAGCAGTACTTC
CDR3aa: CASNPLTLSYEQYF

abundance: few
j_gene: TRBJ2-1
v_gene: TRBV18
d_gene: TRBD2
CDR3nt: TGTGCCAGCTCACCACCGGGGGGTAGCGGGAGTGGAAGCTCCTACAATGAGCAGTTCTTC
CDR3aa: CASSPPGGSGSGSSYNEQFF

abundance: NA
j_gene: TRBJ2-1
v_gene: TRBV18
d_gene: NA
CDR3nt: TGTGCCAGCTCACCTCACAGGGATGATGAGCAGTTCTTC
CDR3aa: CASSPHRDDEQFF

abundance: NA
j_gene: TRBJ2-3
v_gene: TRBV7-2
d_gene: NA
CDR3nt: TGTGCCAGCACGCAGGGTTTGGGCACAGATACGCAGTATTTT
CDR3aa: CASTQGLGTDTQYF

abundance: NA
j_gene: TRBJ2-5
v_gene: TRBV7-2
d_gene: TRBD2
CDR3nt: TGTGCCAGCAGCTTAGCCGGGGGGGCCGGGGAGACCCAGTACTTC
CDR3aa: CASSLAGGAGETQYF

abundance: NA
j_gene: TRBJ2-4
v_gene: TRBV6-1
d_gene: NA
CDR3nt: TGTGCCAGCAGTGAACAAGGGGCCAAAAACATTCAGTACTTC
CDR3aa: CASSEQGAKNIQYF

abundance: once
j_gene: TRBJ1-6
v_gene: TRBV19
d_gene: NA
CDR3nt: TGTGCCAGTACACAAACAGGGAGCTCCCATAATTCACCCCTCCACTTT
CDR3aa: CASTQTGSSHNSPLHF

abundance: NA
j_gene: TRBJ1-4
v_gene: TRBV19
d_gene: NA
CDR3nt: TGTGCCAGTAGTACGGACTTGGGGTATGAAAAACTGTTTTTT
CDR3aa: CASSTDLGYEKLFF

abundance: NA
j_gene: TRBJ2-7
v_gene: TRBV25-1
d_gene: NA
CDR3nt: TGTGCCAGCGACCGGGACAAGTACTTC
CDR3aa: CASDRDKYF

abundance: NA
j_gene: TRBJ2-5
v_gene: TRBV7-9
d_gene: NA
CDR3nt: TGTGCCAGCGCCGTTGGGGGGGCCTTCAGAAAGACCCAGTACTTC
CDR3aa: CASAVGGAFRKTQYF

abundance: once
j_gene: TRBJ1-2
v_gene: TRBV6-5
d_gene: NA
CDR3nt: TGTGCCAGCAGTTACGGGATAAGATCAGGGGCAGGGGGCTACACCTTC
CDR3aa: CASSYGIRSGAGGYTF

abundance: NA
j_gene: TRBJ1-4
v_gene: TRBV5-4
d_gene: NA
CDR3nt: TGTGCCAGCAGCGACAGTGCAACTAATGAAAAACTGTTTTTT
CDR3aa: CASSDSATNEKLFF

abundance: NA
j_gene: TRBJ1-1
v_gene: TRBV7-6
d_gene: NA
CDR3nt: TGTGCCAGCAGCTTAGAAAGGGGTTTGGGCACTGAAGCTTTCTTT
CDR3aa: CASSLERGLGTEAFF

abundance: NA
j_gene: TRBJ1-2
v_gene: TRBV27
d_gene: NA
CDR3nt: TGTGCCAGCAGGGTGGACGGAAACTATGGCTACACCTTC
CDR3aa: CASRVDGNYGYTF

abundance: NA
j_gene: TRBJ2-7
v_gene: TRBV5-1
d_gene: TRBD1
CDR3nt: TGCGCCAGCAGCTTGGGCCGGGACAGGGGGCAGAGAGAGCAGTACTTC
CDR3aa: CASSLGRDRGQREQYF

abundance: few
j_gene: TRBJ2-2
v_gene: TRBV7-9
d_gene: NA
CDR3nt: TGTGCCAGCAGCTTAACCCGGACGAACACCGGGGAGCTGTTTTTT
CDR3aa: CASSLTRTNTGELFF

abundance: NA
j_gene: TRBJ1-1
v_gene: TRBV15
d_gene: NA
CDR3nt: TGTGCCACCAGCAGAGATGTGAGAGCTGAAGCTTTCTTT
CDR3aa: CATSRDVRAEAFF

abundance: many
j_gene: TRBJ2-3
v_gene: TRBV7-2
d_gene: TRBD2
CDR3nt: TGTGCCAGCAGCTTGACTAGCGGGGGGGTTGGAGGTACGCAGTATTTT
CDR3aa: CASSLTSGGVGGTQYF

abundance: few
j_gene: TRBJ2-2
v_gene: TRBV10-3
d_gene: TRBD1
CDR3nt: TGTGCCATCAGCCCGGGACAGGAGAACACCGGGGAGCTGTTTTTT
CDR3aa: CAISPGQENTGELFF

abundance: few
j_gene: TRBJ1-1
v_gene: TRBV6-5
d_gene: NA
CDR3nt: TGTGCCAGCAGTTATTTGGGGGGCACTGAAGCTTTCTTT
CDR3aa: CASSYLGGTEAFF

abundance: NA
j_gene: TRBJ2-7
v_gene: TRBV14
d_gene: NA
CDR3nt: TGTGCCAGCAGTTTAGTTGGATTCACTGATTCCTACGAGCAGTACTTC
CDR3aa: CASSLVGFTDSYEQYF

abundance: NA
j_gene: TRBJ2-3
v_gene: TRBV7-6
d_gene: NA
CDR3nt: TGTGCCAGCAGCTTAAACTCCTACGGGACTCCGCGGCAGTATTTT
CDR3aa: CASSLNSYGTPRQYF

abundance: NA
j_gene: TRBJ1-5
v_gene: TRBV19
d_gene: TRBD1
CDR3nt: TGTGCCAGTAGATTAGGGCCGGTCGGGACAGGGGGATGGCCCCAGCATTTT
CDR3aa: CASRLGPVGTGGWPQHF

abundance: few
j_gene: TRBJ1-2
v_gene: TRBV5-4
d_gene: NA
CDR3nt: TGTGCCAGCAGCTTACCAAGTCGATATGGCTACACCTTC
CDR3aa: CASSLPSRYGYTF

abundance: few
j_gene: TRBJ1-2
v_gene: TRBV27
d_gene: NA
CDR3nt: TGTGCCAGCAGTTTAAACGGTCCGTATGGCTACACCTTC
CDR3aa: CASSLNGPYGYTF

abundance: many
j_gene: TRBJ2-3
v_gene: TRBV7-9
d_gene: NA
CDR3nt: TGTGCCAGCAGCTTAGGCAGCACAGATACGCAGTATTTT
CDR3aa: CASSLGSTDTQYF